Listed below are T cell receptor beta chains from one sample, sequenced in a study of blood T cell repertoires in COVID-19. This table comes from immunoSEQ multiplex PCR, and its TCRdb copy is limited to in-frame clones, with some not included. Here the sample spans roughly 230,000 clones, 88% being singletons. The sample consisted of peripheral blood. Receptor source: a human donor in a cohort sampled during active COVID-19. The CDR3 runs from the conserved cysteine through the conserved F or W.

J gene,V gene,CDR3 protein
TRBJ1-1,TRBV6-2/TRBV6-3,CASSYSEGRTEAFF
TRBJ2-7,TRBV5-4,CASSLIGAGGPLEQYF
TRBJ2-7,TRBV18,CASSPPDRGHYEQYF
TRBJ2-7,TRBV6-5,CASSYSGGSYEQYF
TRBJ2-1,TRBV6-5,CASSYFRDNEQFF
TRBJ2-3,TRBV30,CAWALGGTDTQYF
TRBJ2-7,TRBV7-2,CASSFLGSAYEQYF
TRBJ2-7,TRBV2,CASSDRTSGIGEQYF
TRBJ2-7,TRBV7-6,CASSKPGLSYEQYF
TRBJ1-1,TRBV11-2,CASSFIQVGTEAFF
TRBJ2-7,TRBV5-1,CASSLGGVSYEQYF
TRBJ2-7,TRBV27,CASSSIASGRETYEQYF
TRBJ2-5,TRBV6-4,CASSETGTSGQETQYF
TRBJ1-2,TRBV6-2/TRBV6-3,CASSYSWDRGSNGYTF
TRBJ1-2,TRBV5-4,CASTSEWDRGSGYTF
TRBJ2-1,TRBV9,CASSPQGEDEQFF
TRBJ1-1,TRBV7-9,CASSPLRRGTEAFF